These T cell receptor beta chains were read from a single sample in a study of technical replicates of blood from a few donors. Produced via immunoSEQ multiplex PCR; TCRdb's table is partial and in-frame only. Among fewer than 85,000 clones listed, about 94% were seen once. The sequenced sample consisted of T cells isolated from PBMCs. These receptor sequences come from a human donor in good health. CDR3s include the opening cysteine and the closing phenylalanine or tryptophan. The order of the fields is clone size, D gene, J gene, V gene, CDR3 length, CDR3 DNA, CDR3 protein. The D gene is left open where the match is weak. Size tells how often a clone was seen (once, few, many) or the class of an expanded clone, and some rows leave it out.

. | . | TRBJ2-6 | TRBV9 | 16 | TGTGCCAGCAGCCGGACAGCCTTTCGCGAGGCCAACGTCCTGACTTTC | CASSRTAFREANVLTF
. | TRBD2 | TRBJ2-7 | TRBV6-5 | 15 | TGTGCCAGCAGCCCCGCGACTAGCGGGAGCCACGAGCAGTACTTC | CASSPATSGSHEQYF
. | TRBD2 | TRBJ2-3 | TRBV10-2 | 17 | TGCGCCAGCCGTAGCCTAGCGGGAGGGCCTGTCTCAGATACGCAGTATTTT | CASRSLAGGPVSDTQYF
. | TRBD1 | TRBJ1-5 | TRBV2 | 15 | TGTGCCAGCACAGGGGCAGGGGGTCGCAATCAGCCCCAGCATTTT | CASTGAGGRNQPQHF
. | . | TRBJ2-3 | TRBV12-1 | 16 | TGTGCCAGCAACTCTAGCGGGGCTACCAGCACAGATACGCAGTATTTT | CASNSSGATSTDTQYF
few | . | TRBJ2-2 | TRBV4-1 | 16 | TGCGCCAGCAGCCAATTAATAACGGTACACACCGGGGAGCTGTTTTTT | CASSQLITVHTGELFF
. | TRBD1 | TRBJ2-1 | TRBV7-2 | 15 | TGTGCCAGCAGCAGGACAGGAGATTCGTACAATGAGCAGTTCTTC | CASSRTGDSYNEQFF
. | . | TRBJ2-2 | TRBV27 | 15 | TGTGCCAGCAGCGTAACAGGGTCGAACACCGGGGAGCTGTTTTTT | CASSVTGSNTGELFF
. | . | TRBJ1-4 | TRBV29-1 | 11 | TGCAGCGTTGACCAGGGGGAAAAACTGTTTTTT | CSVDQGEKLFF
. | TRBD2 | TRBJ2-1 | TRBV27 | 17 | TGTGCCAGCAGTTATCAACTAGCGGGAGGGCCAATTAATGAGCAGTTCTTC | CASSYQLAGGPINEQFF
. | TRBD2 | TRBJ2-1 | TRBV2 | 17 | TGTGCCAGCAGTGAGACGGGGGGAGGACTAGCGGGAGTTGAGCAGTTCTTC | CASSETGGGLAGVEQFF
. | . | TRBJ1-5 | TRBV28 | 22 | TGTGCCAGCAGTTTATGGTTTGGGGGAGGAAGTCTTATGGACTATGGGCATCAGCCCCAGCATTTT | CASSLWFGGGSLMDYGHQPQHF
. | TRBD2 | TRBJ2-1 | TRBV4-1 | 16 | TGCGCCAGCAGCCAAGATGATAGCGGGTCCTACAATGAGCAGTTCTTC | CASSQDDSGSYNEQFF
. | TRBD1 | TRBJ1-2 | TRBV18 | 16 | TGTGCCAGCTCACCCCAGGGGGGACAGACGGTCTATGGCTACACCTTC | CASSPQGGQTVYGYTF
. | TRBD2 | TRBJ2-1 | TRBV27 | 15 | TGTGCCAGCACGGGTTTAGGGACTAGCGGAAATGAGCAGTTCTTC | CASTGLGTSGNEQFF
. | TRBD2 | TRBJ2-7 | TRBV25-1 | 13 | TGTGCCAGCCAGAGCGGGAGAACCTACGAGCAGTACTTC | CASQSGRTYEQYF
. | TRBD2 | TRBJ2-3 | TRBV5-6 | 15 | TGTGCCAGCAGCTTGGCGGCTAGCGGCAGGGATACGCAGTATTTT | CASSLAASGRDTQYF
few | . | TRBJ1-1 | TRBV18 | 12 | TGTGCCAGCTCACCAAACAGAACTGAAGCTTTCTTT | CASSPNRTEAFF
. | TRBD2 | TRBJ2-1 | TRBV28 | 15 | TGTGCCAGCAGTCTCCCCCGGGAGGCCTACAATGAGCAGTTCTTC | CASSLPREAYNEQFF
. | TRBD1 | TRBJ2-6 | TRBV10-3 | 20 | TGTGCCATCGCGGACAGGGGTCGGGCCATAACTACCTCTGGGGCCAACGTCCTGACTTTC | CAIADRGRAITTSGANVLTF
. | TRBD1 | TRBJ2-1 | TRBV9 | 15 | TGTGCCAGCAGCCCCTGGACAGGGTCCTACAATGAGCAGTTCTTC | CASSPWTGSYNEQFF
. | . | TRBJ1-5 | TRBV7-6 | 16 | TGTGCCAGCAGCTTAGTGGCGACGGGGTTCAATCAGCCCCAGCATTTT | CASSLVATGFNQPQHF
once | . | TRBJ2-3 | TRBV5-6 | 16 | TGTGCCAGCAGCCTGATCTCAGGGGCGGGCACAGATACGCAGTATTTT | CASSLISGAGTDTQYF